What follows describes a single T cell receptor beta chain. Its antigen is still unknown. The record originates from a study of beta chain features in type 1 diabetes. The study, taken as a whole, reports: Researchers could not determine here whether HLA type influences TCRB rearrangement.

The V end was cut by 11 bases, the J end by 2 bases, with 9 bases between. Germline values: CDR1 MDHEN, CDR2 SYDVKM. The CDR3 runs 11 residues. Sequenced material consisted of expressed TCRB transcripts (all of the isolated RNA was reverse transcribed). The repertoire was sequenced with immunoSEQ multiplex PCR; TCRdb's copy has only in-frame clones and lacks some. The table includes 130,000 to 150,000 clones, roughly 10% detected once. The source is a man aged 18 to 29 in good health. Specimen: naive CD4+ T cells from blood. The genes are TRBV28 and TRBJ1-2, with D perhaps matching TRBD1 (5 bases). The CDR3 coding sequence is TGTGCCGGGGAGGGGAACTATGGCTACACCTTC. Its translation: CAGEGNYGYTF.